This T cell receptor (beta chain) derives from a study of cytomegalovirus exposure and HLA in healthy donors. Notes on the study in general: Later work showed greater clonal expansion in HLA-associated TCR beta chains than in equally common others. The number of N-insertions in an Asian-associated ancestry cluster was reportedly below the roughly 620-donor mean in a later analysis. A link between a missense DCLRE1C variant and TCR beta V- and J-gene trimming emerged from a later analysis. CMV serostatus was the only immune exposure information that was available.

Researchers ran the PCR with 60 Vbeta and 13 Jbeta primers. Libraries were prepared by immunoSEQ multiplex PCR; TCRdb keeps only in-frame clonotypes and omits some of them. The data show about 87,000 clones, 79% seen once. This clone was recorded a few times. The antigen remains undetermined. This TCR was sampled from a woman in her thirties or forties in good health and CMV-seronegative. The sequenced sample consisted of PBMCs.

The CDR3 DNA reads as TGTGCCAGCTCGCCGGACGGGAACAATCAGCCCCAGCATTTT. Protein sequence: CASSPDGNNQPQHF. The V and J genes are TRBV18 and TRBJ1-5; the D is unclear. This CDR3 region has 14 residues. The germline V gene has CDR1 KGHSH and CDR2 LQKENI. The V end lost 6 bases, the J end lost 3 bases, and 12 bases lay between the germline ends.